A single sample gave rise to the 23 T cell receptor beta chains below, sequenced in a study of PD-1 blockade in mismatch repair-deficient tumors. Profiled with immunoSEQ multiplex PCR; TCRdb holds only in-frame clones, not every one. The sample lists 56,000 or so clones, around 80% occurring once. Sequencing was performed on peripheral blood, taken 4 weeks after starting pembrolizumab. The receptors stem from an adult with mismatch repair-deficient cancer.

The table lists this clone with a few counts. The V and J genes are TRBV6-1 and TRBJ1-3; D gene ambiguous. This CDR3 has 12 amino acids. V was pared by 6 bases and J by 3 bases, with 6 bases between. Germline V gene lookup returns CDR1 MNHNS and CDR2 SASEGT. The CDR3 nucleotides are TGTGCCAGCAGGACTTATGGAAACACCATATATTTT. Its protein is CASRTYGNTIYF.

The rearrangement links TRBV2 to TRBJ1-4, with 10 bases identical to TRBD1. Germline loops: CDR1 SNHLY, CDR2 FYNNEI. The trim removed 3 bases at V and 8 bases at J, leaving 3 bases unmatched. The CDR3 runs 14 residues. The CDR3 DNA is TGTGCCAGCAGTGAGACAGGGGGCAACGAAAAACTGTTTTTT. It yields the protein CASSETGGNEKLFF. Together with reference TRBV2 and TRBJ1-4, the CDR3 gives the full variable domain: EPEVTQTPSHQVTQMGQEVILRCVPISNHLYFYWYRQILGQKVEFLVSFYNNEISEKSEIFDDQFSVERPDGSNFTLKIRSTKLEDSAMYFCASSETGGNEKLFFGSGTQLSVL.

V and J are TRBV9 and TRBJ2-2; 11 bases are a match to TRBD2. After removal of 4 bases from V and 5 bases from J, the junction contained 7 bases not matched to a gene. Germline assignment: CDR1 SGDLS and CDR2 YYNGEE. This CDR3 is built from 16 residues. CDR3 sequence: CASSPSPSGRTGELFF. Written as DNA, the CDR3 is TGTGCCAGCAGCCCATCCCCTAGCGGGAGGACCGGGGAGCTGTTTTTT.

The chain combines TRBV7-6 with TRBJ1-5; D possibly corresponds to TRBD1 (6 bases). V gave up 5 bases and J gave up 3 bases, with 11 bases separating them. The CDR3 spans 14 residues. Germline V lookup: CDR1 SGHVS, CDR2 FNYEAQ. CDR3 sequence: CASSPGVSNQPQHF. The DNA for the CDR3 is TGTGCCAGCAGCCCAGGGGTATCCAATCAGCCCCAGCATTTT.

The count of this clone is one. The J gene is TRBJ2-1, the V gene TRBV7-9; TRBD1 matches at 7 bases. There are 12 residues in the CDR3. Trimming cost V 3 bases and J 10 bases; bases outside gene matches: 3. Per the germline V gene, CDR1 is SEHNR and CDR2 is FQNEAQ (reference sequence). The CDR3 DNA reads as TGTGCCAGCAGCTTTAACAGGGGCGAGCAGTTCTTC. Amino acid sequence: CASSFNRGEQFF.

The J gene is TRBJ2-7, the V gene TRBV7-3; D remains unclear. The CDR3 loop spans 11 amino acids. Germline V gene data show CDR1 as SGHTA and CDR2 as FQGTGA. V lost 6 bases, J lost 6 bases, and 9 bases lay in between. Here the CDR3 DNA reads TGTGCCAGCAGTTCCTCTGGCGAGCAGTACTTC. It yields the protein CASSSSGEQYF.

The CDR3 DNA follows: TGCGCCAGCAGCCCAAGGGCTAGCGGACCAGGGGAGCAGTACTTC. This encodes CASSPRASGPGEQYF. The chain has TRBV5-1 and TRBJ2-7; 7 nucleotides align to TRBD2. Trimming removed 4 bases from V and 7 bases from J; junction bases left unmatched: 14. The germline CDR1 and CDR2 sequences are SGHRS and YFSETQ. This CDR3 is built from 15 residues.

In its sample, this clone was seen a few times. The genes are TRBV21-1 and TRBJ2-1; TRBD2, the D gene given by the table, was not confirmed from the DNA. TRBV21-1 is a documented pseudogene. The CDR3 is 21 residues long. The CDR3 here is CASSKEQRQTPQTSGNNEQFF. DNA of the CDR3: TGTGCCAGCAGCAAAGAGCAGAGACAGACCCCCCAGACTAGCGGGAACAATGAGCAGTTCTTC.

The J gene is TRBJ1-1, the V gene TRBV4-2; 7 nucleotides match TRBD1. The CDR3 is 17 residues long. With 0 bases clipped from V and 9 bases from J, the junction kept 16 bases outside the gene matches. CDR1 is LGHNA and CDR2 is YNFKEQ in the germline V gene. This chain's CDR3 is CASSQDVTTRGRGQAFF. DNA for the CDR3: TGTGCCAGCAGCCAAGATGTGACGACAAGGGGAAGGGGGCAAGCTTTCTTT.

This clone was found a few times. V and J are TRBV12-5 and TRBJ2-1, with D unclear. The CDR3 extends over 12 amino acids. V dropped 3 bases and J dropped 7 bases, with 7 bases sitting between them. Germline values: CDR1 LGHNT, CDR2 FRNRAP. The CDR3, as DNA: TGTGCTAGTGGTTTTATGGTAAATGAGCAGTTCTTC. The encoded protein is CASGFMVNEQFF.

The chain joins TRBV10-3 to TRBJ2-7; a weak D match, TRBD2 (5 bases). CDR1 is ENHRY and CDR2 is SYGVKD in the germline V gene. V was shortened by 3 bases and J by 0 bases, with 15 bases between the two germline ends. The CDR3 is 16 residues long. The CDR3 loop reads CAISDRGKRNSYEQYF. For the CDR3, the DNA is TGTGCCATCAGTGATCGTGGGAAGCGGAACTCCTACGAGCAGTACTTC.

CDR3 protein: CASSYEVDTQYF. The CDR3 DNA follows: TGTGCCAGCAGTTATGAGGTGGATACGCAGTATTTT. The chain is built from TRBV6-6 and TRBJ2-3; D call uncertain. The CDR3 has 12 residues. The V gene lost 3 bases and the J gene lost 6 bases, with 7 bases spanning the gap. The germline CDR1 and CDR2 sequences are MNHNY and SVGAGI (reference sequence).

This chain uses TRBV6-1 with TRBJ2-7, with 13 bases that match TRBD2. The CDR3 extends over 14 amino acids. CDR1 is MNHNS, CDR2 SASEGT, per germline. V shed 6 bases, J shed 4 bases, and the junction held 3 bases outside the gene matches. CDR3 DNA: TGTGCCAGCAGGGTGACTAGCGGGAGGTACGAGCAGTACTTC. This sequence encodes CASRVTSGRYEQYF.

The CDR3 nucleotides read TGTGCCATCAGGGGGGACTCACAACCCCCAGATACGCAGTATTTT. It specifies CAIRGDSQPPDTQYF. The chain has TRBV10-3 and TRBJ2-3; weak D call: TRBD2 (6 bases). With 6 bases removed from V and 4 bases from J, the gap between germline ends came to 17 bases. The CDR3 runs to 15 residues. CDR1 is ENHRY and CDR2 is SYGVKD in the germline V gene.

The J gene is TRBJ1-5, the V gene TRBV19; D gene unclear. Deletions cut 5 bases from V and 5 bases from J, with 13 bases between. This CDR3 has 14 residues. From germline, CDR1 is LNHDA and CDR2 SQIVND (reference sequence). The CDR3 spells CASSSGHGYQPQHF. Written as DNA, the CDR3 is TGTGCCAGTAGTTCCGGGCATGGTTATCAGCCCCAGCATTTT.

The gene calls are TRBV10-1 and TRBJ1-1; D is perhaps TRBD1 (5 bases). Trimming pared 0 bases from V and 5 bases from J, leaving 13 bases between. There are 15 residues in the CDR3. Germline values: CDR1 WNHNN, CDR2 SYGVQD (reference sequence). CDR3 DNA sequence: TGCGCCAGCAGTGAGTCACGGGGGAAGGTAACTGAAGCTTTCTTT. It translates to CASSESRGKVTEAFF.

V and J are TRBV5-6 and TRBJ1-1; 9 bases are a match to TRBD1. Losses at the gene ends were 2 bases for V and 9 bases for J; bases not matched to a gene: 14. CDR1 is SGHDT, CDR2 YYEEEE, per germline. The CDR3 covers 16 residues. CDR3 nucleotide sequence: TGTGCCAGCAGCTTAACACGGACAGGGGAGGGTGTTCAAGCTTTCTTT. It translates to CASSLTRTGEGVQAFF. Full variable domain (remainder filled in from reference TRBV5-6 and TRBJ1-1): DAGVTQSPTHLIKTRGQQVTLRCSPKSGHDTVSWYQQALGQGPQFIFQYYEEEERQRGNFPDRFSGHQFPNYSSELNVNALLLGDSALYLCASSLTRTGEGVQAFFGQGTRLTVV.

This chain links TRBV5-4 with TRBJ2-1; 12 bases map to TRBD2. Per the germline V gene, CDR1 is SGHNT and CDR2 is YYREEE (reference sequence). This CDR3 contains 16 residues. V gave up 4 bases and J gave up 7 bases; unmatched junction bases: 9. Here the CDR3 reads CASSRGGTSGPNEQFF. The CDR3 DNA is TGTGCCAGCAGCCGCGGTGGGACTAGCGGGCCTAATGAGCAGTTCTTC.

This clone is labeled medium-sized (0.01 to 0.1%). The rearrangement links TRBV10-3 to TRBJ2-7; D perhaps matches TRBD1 (5 bases). Deletions cut 10 bases from V and 7 bases from J, with 11 bases between. CDR1 ENHRY and CDR2 SYGVKD come from the germline V gene. The CDR3 spans 10 residues. This CDR3 is CATQGQEQYF. DNA for the CDR3: TGTGCCACGCAGGGTCAGGAGCAGTACTTC.

The chain carries TRBV6-1 and TRBJ2-1, with a weak D call TRBD1 (6 bases). V lost 6 bases and J lost 5, with 14 bases in between. The CDR3 runs 14 residues. In germline, CDR1 is MNHNS, CDR2 SASEGT. This CDR3 reads CASRMGASDNEQFF. CDR3 sequence (DNA): TGTGCCAGCAGGATGGGGGCGTCCGACAATGAGCAGTTCTTC.

About this clone: Other DNA sequences from this sample encode an identical CDR3 as well. The chain combines TRBV19 with TRBJ1-1; no clear D. Germline V gene sequence: CDR1 LNHDA, CDR2 SQIVND (reference sequence). The CDR3 has 13 residues. V was trimmed by 5 bases and J by 1 base, leaving 8 bases between them. CDR3 coding DNA: TGTGCCAGTAGTTTCACAGAGAACACTGAAGCTTTCTTT. Translation: CASSFTENTEAFF.

This clone was seen only a few times. The chain employs TRBV6-1 and TRBJ2-7; 7 nucleotides agree with TRBD2. CDR3 length: 14 residues. The J segment lost 3 bases and the V segment lost 1 base, leaving 3 bases of the junction unmatched. Germline V gives CDR1 MNHNS, CDR2 SASEGT. CDR3 in DNA: TGTGCCAGCAGTGAAGTATCTAGCGGCTACGAGCAGTACTTC. It codes for CASSEVSSGYEQYF.

Concerning this clone: The identical CDR3 is also encoded by other nucleotide sequences in the sample. The genes are TRBV6-6 and TRBJ1-2; unclear D gene. CDR1 is MNHNY, CDR2 SVGAGI, per germline (reference sequence). V was cut by 2 bases and J by 8 bases, with 9 bases left in between. The CDR3 runs 12 residues. In DNA, the CDR3 is TGTGCCAGCAGTTACGCCGGCGGAGGCTACACCTTC. Its translation: CASSYAGGGYTF.